This T cell receptor beta chain was recorded in a study of cytomegalovirus exposure and HLA in healthy donors (dated by TCRdb to between 2016 and 2019). Regarding the research as a whole: According to a later analysis, the 120 or so validation repertoires were produced on the same platform as the 600 to 850 repertoires of the first cohort. To predict cytomegalovirus infection status, the study brought together high-throughput TCR immunosequencing, statistical association of individual TCRs with disease status, and machine learning. The study was designed to test whether signatures of past pathogen exposure could be identified by cataloging public T cell receptors. Along with the roughly 670-subject first cohort, a separate validation cohort of over a hundred different subjects was used.

For CDR1 and CDR2, the germline V gene (reference sequence) lists SGHNT and YYREEE. The CDR3 holds 16 amino acids from the cysteine to the phenylalanine. Only the CDR3 portion is preserved as DNA: 48 bases, with reading frame beginning at the first base. Trimming leaves V shorter by 1 base and J shorter by 7 bases, with the junction holding 7 bases beyond the gene matches. Beyond this particular receptor, the publication reports: In both the original and validation cohorts, the classifier was reported to diagnose cytomegalovirus status with high specificity and sensitivity. The authors suggested that the approach could potentially be extended to other disease states and immunological phenotypes. In vitro tests confirmed that a few of the cytomegalovirus-associated TCR beta chains recognize cytomegalovirus antigens. A later analysis found that TCRs clustered in the first cohort also tended to co-occur in the 110 or so validation repertoires, with approximately 93% of cluster scores above 0. The validation cohort had no HLA typing available for a later analysis, so co-occurrence within that cohort was assessed over all 120 or so repertoires. The study gave a list of 150 to 200 TCR beta chains associated with cytomegalovirus. Most TCR sequences were seen in very few donors, while some public TCRs were found in many individuals.

Points on this clone: No cognate antigen has been identified for it. No base quality information exists; no much larger clone differs at one position.

Separate from the approximately 730-subject first cohort, the validation cohort of roughly 110 subjects was the group to which the donors belonged. Libraries were constructed by the immunoSEQ multiplex PCR assay. The source study handled its data this way. A statistical classification framework was built for diagnosing cytomegalovirus status from the catalog of TCR beta chain sequences. Sourced from immuneACCESS, this table was stored by TCRdb with only in-frame sequences that have V and J called. A share of the clones is absent; for the studies checked, an unresolved V gene accounts for under half, and the remainder has no known explanation. V and J calls and clone size are given by that table; D and trimming were obtained from the DNA. This sample is represented by under 80,000 clones; roughly 90% of them were singletons. The ten largest make up 0.95% to 1.5% of the sample.

This receptor was taken from a woman aged 18 to 35 in good health and CMV-seronegative. Specimen: PBMCs. The chain employs TRBV5-4 and TRBJ2-1; TRBD2 matches 11 bases in the middle. The CDR3 reads as follows: CASSLILAGVGNEQFF. The sequenced DNA: TGTGCCAGCAGCTTGATACTAGCGGGAGTTGGGAATGAGCAGTTCTTC.